These 30 T cell receptor beta chains were all obtained from the same sample, sequenced in a study of blood T cell repertoires in COVID-19. Sequencing was performed with immunoSEQ multiplex PCR; in TCRdb, only in-frame clones are kept and a portion is missing. The sample has 35,000 to 50,000 clones, around four fifths seen once. The sample consisted of peripheral blood. These receptors all stem from a woman older than 75 with acute or convalescent COVID-19.

This clone was observed a single time. This sequence joins TRBV5-4 and TRBJ2-5; a possible D gene is TRBD2 (6 bases). This CDR3 contains 16 residues. Trimming cost V 0 bases and J 5 bases, with 17 bases left between them. The germline gives CDR1 SGHNT, CDR2 YYREEE (reference sequence). DNA for the CDR3: TGTGCCAGCAGCTTGGGCGGAGGGCCTTATAGTGAGACCCAGTACTTC. Amino acid sequence: CASSLGGGPYSETQYF.

This sequence joins TRBV7-2 and TRBJ2-3, with 11 bases that match TRBD1. CDR1 SGHTA and CDR2 FQGNSA come from the germline V gene. J gave up 4 bases and V 6 bases, and 6 bases lay outside the gene matches. The CDR3 loop spans 15 amino acids. As DNA, the CDR3 is TGTGCCAGCAGTCCCGGGACAGGGGGACCAGATACGCAGTATTTT. It is translated as CASSPGTGGPDTQYF.

This clone was counted a few times. V usage is TRBV19 and J usage is TRBJ1-2; D may be TRBD1 (5 bases). Trimming cost V 6 bases and J 3 bases, with 11 bases left between them. Germline V gene data show CDR1 as LNHDA and CDR2 as SQIVND (reference sequence). This CDR3 has 13 amino acids. The CDR3 here is CASRPQGHYGYTF. The CDR3 region has the DNA TGTGCCAGTAGACCCCAGGGCCACTATGGCTACACCTTC.

The V and J genes are TRBV19 and TRBJ1-1; D is possibly TRBD1 (5 bases). The germline gives CDR1 LNHDA, CDR2 SQIVND (reference sequence). This CDR3 region has 15 residues. Trimming removed 7 bases from V and 0 bases from J, with 15 bases in between. This CDR3 is CASKAYYRMNTEAFF. DNA of the CDR3: TGTGCCAGTAAGGCATATTACAGGATGAACACTGAAGCTTTCTTT.

The chain uses TRBV11-2 and TRBJ2-1; 12 bases are shared with TRBD2. This CDR3 has 15 residues. J was trimmed by 5 bases and V by 5 bases; bases with no gene match: 4. The germline V gene has CDR1 SGHAT and CDR2 FQNNGV. CDR3 coding DNA: TGTGCCAGCAGCATCACTAGCGGGGGGCACAATGAGCAGTTCTTC. Encoded protein: CASSITSGGHNEQFF.

The chain is built from TRBV5-4 and TRBJ1-2, with D possibly matching TRBD1 (5 bases). The CDR3 has 14 amino acids. The V end lost 3 bases, the J end lost 8 bases, and 17 bases lay between the germline ends. Germline V lookup: CDR1 SGHNT, CDR2 YYREEE (reference sequence). The CDR3 nucleotides are TGTGCCAGCAGCTCCGAGTGGGGGGTGGGCGGCTACACCTTC. Translation: CASSSEWGVGGYTF. Drawing the rest from reference TRBV5-4 and TRBJ1-2, the complete variable domain is ETGVTQSPTHLIKTRGQQVTLRCSSQSGHNTVSWYQQALGQGPQFIFQYYREEENGRGNFPPRFSGLQFPNYSSELNVNALELDDSALYLCASSSEWGVGGYTFGSGTRLTVV.

This clone occurred once. This chain connects TRBV19 to TRBJ2-7; TRBD2 matches 8 bases. Germline V gives CDR1 LNHDA, CDR2 SQIVND (reference sequence). J was trimmed by 3 bases and V by 8 bases; bases with no gene match: 3. The CDR3 runs to 12 residues. CDR3 DNA: TGTGCCAGTGGTAGCGGGGTCTACGAGCAGTACTTC. It is translated as CASGSGVYEQYF.

The chain is built from TRBV19 and TRBJ1-2, with D unclear. Germline CDR1 LNHDA, CDR2 SQIVND (reference sequence). This CDR3 is built from 11 residues. The ends were cut back, 6 bases at V and 2 bases at J, with 4 bases in the middle. The CDR3 DNA is TGTGCCAGTAGACACAACTATGGCTACACCTTC. Translating it yields CASRHNYGYTF.

The rearrangement uses TRBV6-6 and TRBJ1-5, with 9 bases matching TRBD1. The CDR3 has 15 residues. From germline, CDR1 is MNHNY and CDR2 SVGAGI (reference sequence). V was clipped by 5 bases and J by 6 bases; unmatched bases: 8. The CDR3 DNA reads as TGTGCCAGCAGTCGGGACAGGGCGGTGGGTCAGCCCCAGCATTTT. It yields the protein CASSRDRAVGQPQHF.

This chain joins TRBV30 and TRBJ2-6; the D gene is possibly TRBD2 (5 bases). Germline V lookup: CDR1 GTSNPN, CDR2 SVGIG (reference sequence). The V and J ends lost 7 bases and 0 bases respectively, with 19 bases between them. This CDR3 comprises 17 residues. This CDR3 is CASRTGLSSSGANVLTF. Here the CDR3 DNA reads TGTGCCTCTCGAACCGGACTGTCCTCCTCTGGGGCCAACGTCCTGACTTTC. Full variable domain (remainder filled in from reference TRBV30 and TRBJ2-6): SQTIHQWPATLVQPVGSPLSLECTVEGTSNPNLYWYRQAAGRGLQLLFYSVGIGQISSEVPQNLSASRPQDRQFILSSKKLLLSDSGFYLCASRTGLSSSGANVLTFGAGSRLTVL.

The J gene is TRBJ2-1, the V gene TRBV2; TRBD2 matches at 12 bases. After removal of 7 bases from V and 4 bases from J, the junction contained 8 bases not matched to a gene. The CDR3 extends over 16 amino acids. Germline V gene sequence: CDR1 SNHLY, CDR2 FYNNEI. Here the CDR3 DNA reads TGTGCCAGCACCCCAGGACTAGCGGGGCGATACAATGAGCAGTTCTTC. It yields the protein CASTPGLAGRYNEQFF. The variable domain in full, completed from reference TRBV2 and TRBJ2-1, reads EPEVTQTPSHQVTQMGQEVILRCVPISNHLYFYWYRQILGQKVEFLVSFYNNEISEKSEIFDDQFSVERPDGSNFTLKIRSTKLEDSAMYFCASTPGLAGRYNEQFFGPGTRLTVL.

The rearrangement uses TRBV2 and TRBJ1-2; TRBD1 matches 7 bases. V lost 7 bases to trimming and J lost 0 bases; unmatched junction nucleotides: 5. Germline loops: CDR1 SNHLY, CDR2 FYNNEI. This CDR3 spans 14 amino acids. The CDR3 region has the DNA TGTGCCAGCAAGGGACAGCTTTCTAACTATGGCTACACCTTC. Residues: CASKGQLSNYGYTF.

CDR3 DNA sequence: TGTGCCAGCAGTTTGGGGACAGGGAAGGACGAAAAACTGTTTTTT. Translation gives CASSLGTGKDEKLFF. The chain carries TRBV27 and TRBJ1-4, with 9 positions matching TRBD1. CDR1 and CDR2 (germline): MNHEY, SMNVEV (reference sequence). The CDR3 sequence is 15 residues long. With V trimmed by 3 bases and J by 8 bases, 7 bases remained unmatched. The entire variable domain, with the rest obtained from reference TRBV27 and TRBJ1-4, is as follows: EAQVTQNPRYLITVTGKKLTVTCSQNMNHEYMSWYRQDPGLGLRQIYYSMNVEVTDKGDVPEGYKVSRKEKRNFPLILESPSPNQTSLYFCASSLGTGKDEKLFFGSGTQLSVL.

The chain joins TRBV7-2 to TRBJ1-1, with D possibly being TRBD1 (6 bases). V was clipped by 5 bases and J by 4 bases, with 8 bases between them. The germline CDR1 and CDR2 sequences are SGHTA and FQGNSA. This CDR3 has 12 residues. The DNA of the CDR3 is TGTGCCAGCAGCCAGGACAGCACTGAAGCTTTCTTT. Protein sequence: CASSQDSTEAFF.

The rearrangement uses TRBV14 and TRBJ2-3; 8 bases map to TRBD2. The CDR3 covers 17 residues. The germline CDR1 and CDR2 sequences are SGHDN and FVKESK. With 1 base clipped from V and 0 bases from J, the junction kept 6 bases outside the gene matches. The CDR3 reads CASSQVGGGLSTDTQYF. The CDR3 bases are TGTGCCAGCAGCCAAGTCGGCGGGGGGCTGAGCACAGATACGCAGTATTTT.

The chain employs TRBV5-1 and TRBJ2-2; TRBD1 matches at 8 bases. V trimming: 4 bases; J trimming: 3 bases; junction bases outside the gene matches: 8. The CDR3 loop spans 16 amino acids. Germline V lookup: CDR1 SGHRS, CDR2 YFSETQ. The CDR3 DNA reads TGCGCCAGCAGCGACCCCGGGACAGGCCACACCGGGGAGCTGTTTTTT. It encodes CASSDPGTGHTGELFF.

The chain links TRBV3-1 (or the pseudogene TRBV3-2) to TRBJ1-6; 7 bases agree with TRBD1. Germline CDR1 and CDR2: LGHDT and YNNKEL (reference sequence). V was clipped by 0 bases and J by 10 bases; unmatched bases: 6. This CDR3 spans 15 amino acids. The CDR3 DNA follows: TGTGCCAGCAGCCAAGATCCGGCAGGGGGATCACCCCTCCACTTT. The encoded protein is CASSQDPAGGSPLHF.

This sequence joins TRBV27 and TRBJ1-6; D gene unclear. CDR1 MNHEY and CDR2 SMNVEV come from the germline V gene (reference sequence). This CDR3 region has 15 residues. With 2 bases removed from V and 3 bases from J, the gap between germline ends came to 8 bases. CDR3 protein: CASSLEGIYNSPLHF. The CDR3, as DNA: TGTGCCAGCAGTTTAGAGGGCATCTATAATTCACCCCTCCACTTT.

This clone showed up just once. V gene TRBV28 combines with J gene TRBJ1-1; tentatively, D is TRBD1 (5 bases). V lost 6 bases to trimming and J lost 2 bases, with 13 bases between them. The CDR3 has 14 amino acids. The germline CDR1 and CDR2 sequences are MDHEN and SYDVKM. The CDR3 is CASSPSGGNTEAFF. In DNA, the CDR3 is TGTGCCAGCAGCCCATCGGGGGGTAACACTGAAGCTTTCTTT.

The chain carries TRBV15 and TRBJ1-2; TRBD1 aligns across 7 bases. From germline, CDR1 is LNHNV and CDR2 YYDKDF (reference sequence). The CDR3 length is 15 residues. The J segment lost 6 bases and the V segment lost 0 bases, leaving 7 bases of the junction unmatched. The DNA for the CDR3 is TGTGCCACCAGCAGAGAAGAAGGGGGCGCGGATGGCTACACCTTC. As protein: CATSREEGGADGYTF.

This sequence joins TRBV2 and TRBJ2-5; D perhaps matches TRBD1 (5 bases). The CDR3 covers 15 residues. V lost 6 bases and J lost 3, with 17 bases in between. Looked up from germline, CDR1 is SNHLY and CDR2 is FYNNEI. This chain's CDR3 is CASSRDHGPEETQYF. The CDR3 nucleotides read TGTGCCAGCAGCAGGGATCATGGACCTGAAGAGACCCAGTACTTC.

J is TRBJ1-4 and V is TRBV19; 7 positions agree with TRBD1. The CDR3 covers 15 residues. Germline V gene data show CDR1 as LNHDA and CDR2 as SQIVND (reference sequence). The V segment lost 6 bases and the J segment 6 bases; nucleotides outside the gene matches: 10. The CDR3 coding sequence is TGTGCCAGTAGGATTCAGGGACAGCACCATGAAAAACTGTTTTTT. Protein sequence: CASRIQGQHHEKLFF.

V is TRBV4-2 and J is TRBJ2-3; 8 nucleotides align to TRBD2. The germline V gene encodes CDR1 LGHNA and CDR2 YNFKEQ. V trimming: 0 bases; J trimming: 4 bases; junction bases outside the gene matches: 9. CDR3 length equals 17 residues. Here the CDR3 reads CASSQERRGSGADTQYF. CDR3 DNA: TGTGCCAGCAGCCAAGAACGTCGTGGTAGCGGGGCAGATACGCAGTATTTT.

V gene TRBV2 combines with J gene TRBJ1-6; D is undetermined. Germline V gene sequence: CDR1 SNHLY, CDR2 FYNNEI. V was cut by 2 bases and J by 7 bases, with 12 bases left in between. The CDR3 consists of 15 residues. CDR3 protein: CASSESRAGNSPLHF. DNA of the CDR3: TGTGCCAGCAGTGAATCGAGGGCCGGGAATTCACCCCTCCACTTT.

V and J are TRBV2 and TRBJ2-7; 7 bases agree with TRBD2. Trimming took 6 bases from V and 3 from J; bases not matched to a gene: 2. Germline V gene data show CDR1 as SNHLY and CDR2 as FYNNEI. This CDR3 has 12 residues. CDR3 residues: CASSRDYYEQYF. CDR3 nucleotide sequence: TGTGCCAGCAGCCGGGACTACTACGAGCAGTACTTC. The full variable domain, its missing parts supplied by reference TRBV2 and TRBJ2-7, is EPEVTQTPSHQVTQMGQEVILRCVPISNHLYFYWYRQILGQKVEFLVSFYNNEISEKSEIFDDQFSVERPDGSNFTLKIRSTKLEDSAMYFCASSRDYYEQYFGPGTRLTVT.

The rearrangement links TRBV6-5 to TRBJ2-3; tentatively, D is TRBD1 (7 bases). In germline, CDR1 is MNHEY, CDR2 SVGAGI. This CDR3 has 14 residues. V dropped 8 bases and J dropped 8 bases, with 20 bases sitting between them. The CDR3 region is CASGRDSQGGTQYF. CDR3 nucleotide sequence: TGTGCCAGCGGAAGGGACTCCCAGGGGGGTACGCAGTATTTT.

The chain carries TRBV7-2 and TRBJ1-6; D may be TRBD1 (6 bases). CDR1 is SGHTA and CDR2 is FQGNSA in the germline V gene. Deletions cut 2 bases from V and 10 bases from J, with 12 bases between. This CDR3 spans 14 amino acids. DNA for the CDR3: TGTGCCAGCAGCTTAAGGGCAGGGGACTCACCCCTCCACTTT. Encoded protein: CASSLRAGDSPLHF.

This sequence joins TRBV6-5 and TRBJ1-2, with 10 positions matching TRBD1. The CDR3 spans 13 residues. The ends lost 4 bases at V and 8 bases at J; junction bases unmatched: 4. The germline gives CDR1 MNHEY, CDR2 SVGAGI. The CDR3: CASSSTGGRGYTF. In nucleotides, the CDR3 is TGTGCCAGCAGTTCGACAGGGGGCAGGGGCTACACCTTC.

CDR3 nucleotide sequence: TGCGCCAGCAGCTCTAGCGGGGGGGCCTTCAATGAGCAGTTCTTC. It yields the protein CASSSSGGAFNEQFF. The chain joins TRBV5-1 to TRBJ2-1, with TRBD2 matching over 12 bases. Germline lookup yields CDR1 SGHRS and CDR2 YFSETQ. V gave up 3 bases and J gave up 6 bases; unmatched junction bases: 4. The CDR3 sequence is 15 residues long.

J is TRBJ1-5 and V is TRBV7-2; possible D gene TRBD1, 6 bases. The V end lost 5 bases, the J end lost 5 bases, and 10 bases lay between the germline ends. This CDR3 contains 13 residues. Looked up from germline, CDR1 is SGHTA and CDR2 is FQGNSA. The CDR3 is CASSLQGDQPQHF. Written as DNA, the CDR3 is TGTGCCAGCAGCCTACAGGGTGATCAGCCCCAGCATTTT.